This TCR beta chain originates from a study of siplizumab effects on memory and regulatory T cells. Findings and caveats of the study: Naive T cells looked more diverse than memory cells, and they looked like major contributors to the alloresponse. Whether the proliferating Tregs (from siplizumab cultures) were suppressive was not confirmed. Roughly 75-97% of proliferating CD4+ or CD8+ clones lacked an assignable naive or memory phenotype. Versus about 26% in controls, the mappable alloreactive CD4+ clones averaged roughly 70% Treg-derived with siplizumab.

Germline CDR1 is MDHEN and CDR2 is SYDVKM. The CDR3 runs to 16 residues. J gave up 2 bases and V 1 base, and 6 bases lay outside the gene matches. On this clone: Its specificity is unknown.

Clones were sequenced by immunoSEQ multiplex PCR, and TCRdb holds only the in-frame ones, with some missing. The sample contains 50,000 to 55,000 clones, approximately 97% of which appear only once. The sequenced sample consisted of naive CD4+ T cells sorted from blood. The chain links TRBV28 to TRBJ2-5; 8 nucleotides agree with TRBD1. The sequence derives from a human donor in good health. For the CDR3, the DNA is TGTGCCAGCAGTTTATTGTATGGGACAGGTCAAGAGACCCAGTACTTC. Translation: CASSLLYGTGQETQYF.